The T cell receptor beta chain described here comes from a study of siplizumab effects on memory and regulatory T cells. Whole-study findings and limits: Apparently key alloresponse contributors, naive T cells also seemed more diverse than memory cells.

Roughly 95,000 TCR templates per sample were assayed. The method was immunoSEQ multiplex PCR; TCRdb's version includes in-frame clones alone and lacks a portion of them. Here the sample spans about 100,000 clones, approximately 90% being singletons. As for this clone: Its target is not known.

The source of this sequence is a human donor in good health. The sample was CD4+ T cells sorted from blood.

CDR3 in amino acids: CSAEAYNEQFF. The CDR3 nucleotides are TGCAGTGCTGAGGCCTACAATGAGCAGTTCTTC. The rearrangement joins TRBV20-1 to TRBJ2-1; D remains unclear. This CDR3 is built from 11 residues. Trimming cost V 5 bases and J 2 bases, with 4 bases left between them. The germline CDR1 and CDR2 sequences are DFQATT and SNEGSKA (reference sequence).